The T cell receptor (beta chain) described here comes from a study of blood T cell repertoires in COVID-19. As for the study in general: From the United States, Italy and Spain came samples of acute and convalescent COVID-19. Sample material is recorded as cDNA or gDNA derived from T cells, B-cell-depleted T cells, or PBMCs.

Original handling: Using reference gene primer amplification, nucleated cell counts were estimated. Repertoires were generated with immunoSEQ multiplex PCR, while TCRdb's copy carries only in-frame clones and drops some. V and J calls and clone size are given by that table; D and trimming were obtained from the DNA. The top ten hold less than 11% of the sample, which has more than 200,000 clones, 80% to 90% seen once. Germline-derived CDR1 and CDR2 are SGHNT and YYREEE (reference sequence). This CDR3 region has 14 residues. Between the trimmed V and J ends, which lost 3 bases and 0 bases, there was a span of 10 bases.

The V gene is TRBV5-4, the J gene TRBJ2-7; maybe TRBD1 (6 bases). The TCR comes from a woman aged 80 or older with acute or convalescent COVID-19. Sequencing was done on a sample of peripheral blood. Here the CDR3 reads CASSSRTASYEQYF. The CDR3, as DNA: TGTGCCAGCAGCTCGCGGACAGCCTCCTACGAGCAGTACTTC. Combining the CDR3 with reference TRBV5-4 and TRBJ2-7 gives the whole variable domain ETGVTQSPTHLIKTRGQQVTLRCSSQSGHNTVSWYQQALGQGPQFIFQYYREEENGRGNFPPRFSGLQFPNYSSELNVNALELDDSALYLCASSSRTASYEQYFGPGTRLTVT.